What follows is one T cell receptor (beta chain) and its context. The record originates from a study of blood T cell repertoires in COVID-19. For the study at large: COVID-19 samples from acute and convalescent phases originated in the United States, Italy and Spain.

Sequencing was performed with immunoSEQ multiplex PCR; in TCRdb, only in-frame clones are kept and a portion is missing. The table has some 330,000 clones, 70% to 90% seen once. The sample consisted of PBMCs or T cells enriched from blood (not recorded which). This TCR came from a man between 35 and 55 years old in a cohort exposed to, infected with or recovered from COVID-19 (not recorded which).

The chain's CDR3 is CASSVRDSNTGELFF. In DNA form, the CDR3 reads TGTGCCAGCAGTGTACGGGACTCCAACACCGGGGAGCTGTTTTTT. This sequence joins TRBV2 and TRBJ2-2; D perhaps matches TRBD2 (6 bases). CDR3 length equals 15 residues. Germline-derived CDR1 and CDR2 are SNHLY and FYNNEI. The V end was cut by 4 bases, the J end by 2 bases, with 11 bases between.